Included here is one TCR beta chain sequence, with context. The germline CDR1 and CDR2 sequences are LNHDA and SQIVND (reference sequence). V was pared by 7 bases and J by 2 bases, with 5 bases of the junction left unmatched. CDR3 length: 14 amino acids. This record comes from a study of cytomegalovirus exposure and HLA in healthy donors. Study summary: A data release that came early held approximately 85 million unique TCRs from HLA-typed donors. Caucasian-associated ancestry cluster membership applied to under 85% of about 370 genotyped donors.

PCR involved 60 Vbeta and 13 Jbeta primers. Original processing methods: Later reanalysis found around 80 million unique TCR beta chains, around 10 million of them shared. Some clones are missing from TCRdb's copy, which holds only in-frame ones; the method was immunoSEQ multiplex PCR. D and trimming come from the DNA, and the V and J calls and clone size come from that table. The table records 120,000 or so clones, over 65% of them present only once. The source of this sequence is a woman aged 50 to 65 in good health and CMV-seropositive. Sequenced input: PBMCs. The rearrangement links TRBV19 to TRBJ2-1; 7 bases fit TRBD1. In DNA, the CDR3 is TGTGCCAGTAACGAGCAGGGGGCCTACAATGAGCAGTTCTTC. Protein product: CASNEQGAYNEQFF.